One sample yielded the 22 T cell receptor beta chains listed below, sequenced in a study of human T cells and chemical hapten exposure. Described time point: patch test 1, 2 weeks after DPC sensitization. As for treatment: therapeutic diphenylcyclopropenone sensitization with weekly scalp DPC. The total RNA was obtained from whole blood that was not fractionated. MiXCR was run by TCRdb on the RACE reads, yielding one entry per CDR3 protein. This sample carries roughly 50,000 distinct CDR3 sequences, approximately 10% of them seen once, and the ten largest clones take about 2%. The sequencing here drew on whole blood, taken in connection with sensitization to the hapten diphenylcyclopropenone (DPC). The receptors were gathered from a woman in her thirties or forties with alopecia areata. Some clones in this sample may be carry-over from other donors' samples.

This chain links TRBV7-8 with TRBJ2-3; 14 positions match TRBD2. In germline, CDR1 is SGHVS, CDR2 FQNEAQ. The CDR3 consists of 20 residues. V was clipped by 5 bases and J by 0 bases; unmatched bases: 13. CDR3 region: CASSHGLAGGSPSSTDTQYF. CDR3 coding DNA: TGTGCCAGCAGCCACGGACTAGCGGGGGGTTCCCCTTCTAGCACAGATACGCAGTATTTT.

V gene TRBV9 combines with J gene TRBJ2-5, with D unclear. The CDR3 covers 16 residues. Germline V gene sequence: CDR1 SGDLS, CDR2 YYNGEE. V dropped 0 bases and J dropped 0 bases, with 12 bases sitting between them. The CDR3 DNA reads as TGTGCCAGCAGCGTAGAGAGTCTTGGGTACCAAGAGACCCAGTACTTC. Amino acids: CASSVESLGYQETQYF.

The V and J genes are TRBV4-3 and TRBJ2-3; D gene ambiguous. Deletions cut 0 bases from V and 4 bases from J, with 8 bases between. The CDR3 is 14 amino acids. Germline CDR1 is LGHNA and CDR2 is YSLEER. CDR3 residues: CASSQDMASDTQYF. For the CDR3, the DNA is TGCGCCAGCAGCCAAGATATGGCTTCAGATACGCAGTATTTT.

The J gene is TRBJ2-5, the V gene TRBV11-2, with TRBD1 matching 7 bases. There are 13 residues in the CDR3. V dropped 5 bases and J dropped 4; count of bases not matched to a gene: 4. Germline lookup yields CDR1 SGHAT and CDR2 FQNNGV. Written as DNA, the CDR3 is TGTGCCAGCAGCCCGAGGGGGCGAGAGACCCAGTACTTC. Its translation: CASSPRGRETQYF. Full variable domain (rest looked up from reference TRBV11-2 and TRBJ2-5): EAGVAQSPRYKIIEKRQSVAFWCNPISGHATLYWYQQILGQGPKLLIQFQNNGVVDDSQLPKDRFSAERLKGVDSTLKIQPAKLEDSAVYLCASSPRGRETQYFGPGTRLLVL.

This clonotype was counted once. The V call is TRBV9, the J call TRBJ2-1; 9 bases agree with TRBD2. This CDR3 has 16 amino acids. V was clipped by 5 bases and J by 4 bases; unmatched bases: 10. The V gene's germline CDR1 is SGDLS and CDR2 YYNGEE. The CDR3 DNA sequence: TGTGCCAGCAGGCCTCCCGGGACTAGCAGATACAATGAGCAGTTCTTC. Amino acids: CASRPPGTSRYNEQFF. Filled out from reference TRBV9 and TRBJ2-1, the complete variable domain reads DSGVTQTPKHLITATGQRVTLRCSPRSGDLSVYWYQQSLDQGLQFLIQYYNGEERAKGNILERFSAQQFPDLHSELNLSSLELGDSALYFCASRPPGTSRYNEQFFGPGTRLTVL.

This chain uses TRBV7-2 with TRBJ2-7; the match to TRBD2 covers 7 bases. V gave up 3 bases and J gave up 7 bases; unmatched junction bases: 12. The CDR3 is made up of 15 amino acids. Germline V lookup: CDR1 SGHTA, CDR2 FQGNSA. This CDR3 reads CASSFLAEWGREQYF. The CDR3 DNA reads TGTGCCAGCAGCTTCCTAGCGGAGTGGGGGAGAGAGCAGTACTTC.

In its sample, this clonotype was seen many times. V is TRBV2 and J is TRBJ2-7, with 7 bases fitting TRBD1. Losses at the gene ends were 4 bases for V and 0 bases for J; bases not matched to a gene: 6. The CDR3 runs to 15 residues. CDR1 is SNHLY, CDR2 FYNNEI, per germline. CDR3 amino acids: CASSVPTGSSYEQYF. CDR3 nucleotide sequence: TGTGCCAGCAGTGTTCCGACAGGGAGCTCCTACGAGCAGTACTTC.

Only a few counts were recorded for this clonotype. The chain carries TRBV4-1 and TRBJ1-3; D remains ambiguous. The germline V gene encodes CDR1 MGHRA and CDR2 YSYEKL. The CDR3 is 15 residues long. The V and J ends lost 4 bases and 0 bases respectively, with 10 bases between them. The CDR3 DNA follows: TGCGCCAGCAGCCCGACTGTTAGCTCTGGAAACACCATATATTTT. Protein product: CASSPTVSSGNTIYF.

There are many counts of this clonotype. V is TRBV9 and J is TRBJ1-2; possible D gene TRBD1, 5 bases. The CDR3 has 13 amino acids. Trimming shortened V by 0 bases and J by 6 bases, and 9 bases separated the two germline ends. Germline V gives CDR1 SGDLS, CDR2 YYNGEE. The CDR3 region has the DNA TGTGCCAGCAGCGTAGGACGGACAAATGGCTACACCTTC. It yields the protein CASSVGRTNGYTF.

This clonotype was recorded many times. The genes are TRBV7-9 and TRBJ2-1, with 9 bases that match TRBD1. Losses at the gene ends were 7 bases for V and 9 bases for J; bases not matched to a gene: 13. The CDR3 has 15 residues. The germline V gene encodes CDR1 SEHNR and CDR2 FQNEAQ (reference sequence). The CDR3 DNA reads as TGTGCCAGCACGGCCGTCGGACAGGGGACCGGTGAGCAGTTCTTC. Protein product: CASTAVGQGTGEQFF.

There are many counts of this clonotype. The CDR3 is CASSQGPDRDYNEQFF. In nucleotides, the CDR3 is TGTGCCAGCAGCCAAGGTCCCGACAGGGACTACAATGAGCAGTTCTTC. The chain uses TRBV3-1 and TRBJ2-1; 7 bases agree with TRBD1. Per the germline V gene, CDR1 is LGHDT and CDR2 is YNNKEL (reference sequence). Trimming cost V 1 base and J 3 bases; bases outside gene matches: 6. The CDR3 extends over 16 amino acids.

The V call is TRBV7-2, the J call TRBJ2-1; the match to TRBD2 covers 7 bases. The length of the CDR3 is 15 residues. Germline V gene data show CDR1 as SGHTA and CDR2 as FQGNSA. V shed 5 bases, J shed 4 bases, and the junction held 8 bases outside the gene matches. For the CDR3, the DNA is TGTGCCAGCAGCCCGATGGGAGGGGCGTACAATGAGCAGTTCTTC. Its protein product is CASSPMGGAYNEQFF.

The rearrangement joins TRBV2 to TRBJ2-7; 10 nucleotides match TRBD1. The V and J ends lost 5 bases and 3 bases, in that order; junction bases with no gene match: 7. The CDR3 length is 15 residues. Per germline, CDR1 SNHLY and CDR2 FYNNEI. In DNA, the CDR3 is TGTGCCAGCAGTCCCCCAGGACAGGGGGACTACGAGCAGTACTTC. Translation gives CASSPPGQGDYEQYF.

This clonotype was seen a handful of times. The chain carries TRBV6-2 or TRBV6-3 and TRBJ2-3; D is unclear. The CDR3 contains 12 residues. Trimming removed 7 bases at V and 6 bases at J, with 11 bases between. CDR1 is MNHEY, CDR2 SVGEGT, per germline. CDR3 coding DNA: TGTGCCAGCACCAACTCCAGGGATACGCAGTATTTT. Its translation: CASTNSRDTQYF.

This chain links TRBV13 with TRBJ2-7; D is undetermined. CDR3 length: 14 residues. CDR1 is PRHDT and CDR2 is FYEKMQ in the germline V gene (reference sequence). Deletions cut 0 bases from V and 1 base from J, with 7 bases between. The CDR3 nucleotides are TGTGCCAGCAGCTTAGGGGGCGGTTCCTACGAGCAGTACTTC. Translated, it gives CASSLGGGSYEQYF. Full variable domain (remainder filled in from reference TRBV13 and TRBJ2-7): AAGVIQSPRHLIKEKRETATLKCYPIPRHDTVYWYQQGPGQDPQFLISFYEKMQSDKGSIPDRFSAQQFSDYHSELNMSSLELGDSALYFCASSLGGGSYEQYFGPGTRLTVT.

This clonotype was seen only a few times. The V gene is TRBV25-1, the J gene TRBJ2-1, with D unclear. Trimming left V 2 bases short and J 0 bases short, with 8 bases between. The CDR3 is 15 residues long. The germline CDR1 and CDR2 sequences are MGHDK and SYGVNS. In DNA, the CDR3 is TGTGCCAGCAGTGAAGGACCGTTCTCCTACAATGAGCAGTTCTTC. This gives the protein CASSEGPFSYNEQFF.

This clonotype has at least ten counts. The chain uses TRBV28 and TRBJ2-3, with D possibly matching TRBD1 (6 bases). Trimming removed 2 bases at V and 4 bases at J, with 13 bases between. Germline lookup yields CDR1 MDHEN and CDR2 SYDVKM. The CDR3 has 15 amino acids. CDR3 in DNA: TGTGCCAGCAGTTTAAGGGGGAGTTGGTCAGATACGCAGTATTTT. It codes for CASSLRGSWSDTQYF.

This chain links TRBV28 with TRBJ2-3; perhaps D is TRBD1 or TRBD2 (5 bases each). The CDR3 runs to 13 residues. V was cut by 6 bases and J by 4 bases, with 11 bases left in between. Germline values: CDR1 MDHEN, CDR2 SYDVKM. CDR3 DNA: TGTGCCAGCAGCGGGGCCATCGCAGATACGCAGTATTTT. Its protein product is CASSGAIADTQYF.

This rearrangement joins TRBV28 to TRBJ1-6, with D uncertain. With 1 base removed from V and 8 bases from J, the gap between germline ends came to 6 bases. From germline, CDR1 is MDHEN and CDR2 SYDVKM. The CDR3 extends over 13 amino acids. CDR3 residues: CASSLLGDSPLHF. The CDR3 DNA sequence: TGTGCCAGCAGTTTATTGGGAGATTCACCCCTCCACTTT.

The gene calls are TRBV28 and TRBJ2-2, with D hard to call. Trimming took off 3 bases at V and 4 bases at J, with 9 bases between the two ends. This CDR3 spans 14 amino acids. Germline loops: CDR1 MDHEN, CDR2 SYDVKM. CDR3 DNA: TGTGCCAGCAGTTTCCCAGGCGTCACCGGGGAGCTGTTTTTT. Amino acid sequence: CASSFPGVTGELFF.

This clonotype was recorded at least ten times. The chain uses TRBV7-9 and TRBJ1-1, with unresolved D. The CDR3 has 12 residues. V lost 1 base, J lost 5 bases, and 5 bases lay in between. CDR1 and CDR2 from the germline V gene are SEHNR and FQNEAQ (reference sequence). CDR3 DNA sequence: TGTGCCAGCAGCTTAGAGGAAACTGAAGCTTTCTTT. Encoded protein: CASSLEETEAFF.

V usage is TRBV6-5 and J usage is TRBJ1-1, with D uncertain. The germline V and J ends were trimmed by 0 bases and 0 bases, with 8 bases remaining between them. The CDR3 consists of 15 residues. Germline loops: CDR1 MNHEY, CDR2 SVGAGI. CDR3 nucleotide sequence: TGTGCCAGCAGTTACTCGAGAGGCCTGAACACTGAAGCTTTCTTT. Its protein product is CASSYSRGLNTEAFF.